Listed below are T cell receptor beta chains from one sample, sequenced in a study of T cells in Graves' hyperthyroidism and ophthalmopathy. A single record per CDR3 protein comes from TCRdb applying MiXCR to the multiplex PCR reads. Of hundreds of thousands of distinct CDR3 sequences listed, around 15% are singletons. The specimen was blood. The source of these receptors is a woman aged 18-29 years with Graves' hyperthyroidism. CDR3s include the opening cysteine and the closing phenylalanine or tryptophan. The D gene is left open where the match is weak. The size field is filled for only some rows; it gives once, few, many or a size class.

abundance | j_gene | v_gene | d_gene | CDR3aa | CDR3nt
many | TRBJ2-1 | TRBV3-1 | TRBD1 | CASSHWDRGNEQFF | TGTGCCAGCAGCCACTGGGACAGGGGTAATGAGCAGTTCTTC
- | TRBJ2-7 | TRBV29-1 | - | CSVVWDGSYEQYF | TGCAGCGTTGTATGGGACGGTTCCTACGAGCAGTACTTC
few | TRBJ2-2 | TRBV5-1 | TRBD2 | CASTRTSSLGELFF | TGCGCCAGCACCAGGACTAGCTCCCTCGGGGAGCTGTTTTTT
many | TRBJ1-2 | TRBV12-3/TRBV12-4 | - | CASSLAHRVLYGYTF | TGTGCCAGCAGTTTAGCCCACAGGGTACTCTATGGCTACACCTTC
- | TRBJ1-6 | TRBV4-3 | - | CASSQERDSPLHF | TGCGCCAGCAGCCAAGAGCGAGATTCACCCCTCCACTTT
few | TRBJ1-2 | TRBV27 | TRBD1 | CASSPGTDFNYGYTF | TGTGCCAGCAGCCCAGGGACAGATTTTAACTATGGCTACACCTTC
many | TRBJ2-1 | TRBV7-9 | TRBD2 | CASSPITSGAEQFF | TGTGCCAGCAGCCCGATTACTAGCGGGGCTGAGCAGTTCTTC
- | TRBJ2-7 | TRBV9 | TRBD2 | CASSVATGGLAGVEQYF | TGTGCCAGCAGCGTAGCTACAGGGGGACTAGCGGGAGTTGAGCAGTACTTC
few | TRBJ2-2 | TRBV27 | - | CASSRSGSENTGELFF | TGTGCCAGCAGTCGCTCCGGGTCCGAGAACACCGGGGAGCTGTTTTTT
once | TRBJ2-2 | TRBV6-2/TRBV6-3 | - | CATSDPGPTGRNTGELFF | TGTGCCACCAGTGATCCGGGCCCTACGGGGAGGAACACCGGGGAGCTGTTTTTT
many | TRBJ2-7 | TRBV12-3/TRBV12-4 | TRBD2 | CASWDYVNEQYF | TGTGCCAGCTGGGACTACGTGAACGAGCAGTACTTC
- | TRBJ2-1 | TRBV19 | - | CASSTPTGFNEQFF | TGTGCCAGTAGCACACCCACAGGGTTCAATGAGCAGTTCTTC
- | TRBJ2-5 | TRBV7-2 | - | CASSLDSMETQYF | TGTGCCAGCAGCTTAGACAGTATGGAGACCCAGTACTTC
many | TRBJ1-1 | TRBV11-2 | - | CASSLVWTEAFF | TGTGCCAGCAGCTTAGTCTGGACTGAAGCTTTCTTT
many | TRBJ2-7 | TRBV7-4 | - | CASSYRRVAEQYF | TGTGCCAGCAGCTACCGGCGGGTGGCGGAGCAGTACTTC